Listed here are 9 T cell receptor beta chains from one sample, sequenced in a study of blood T cells in healthy people across ages. With a J-beta primer mix and a sample-barcoded 5' primer, a second PCR ran 7 to 11 cycles. One entry per CDR3 protein results from TCRdb running MiXCR on the 5' RACE reads. The sample has some 1.6 million distinct CDR3 sequences, 30% to 35% seen once. The specimen was blood. The origin of the receptors is a woman aged 25 to 39 in good health.

Comment on this clonotype: The junction shows a germline mismatch at one end, possibly a read error. The V and J genes are TRBV28 and TRBJ2-7, with D possibly TRBD2 on 5 matching bases. The germline V gene encodes CDR1 MDHEN and CDR2 SYDVKM. There are 14 residues in the CDR3. CDR3 sequence: CACSSLGESGEQYF. For the CDR3, the DNA is TGTGCCTGCAGTTCATTAGGTGAATCGGGAGAGCAGTACTTC. The full variable domain, in which reference TRBV28 and TRBJ2-7 provide the parts outside the CDR3, is DVKVTQSSRYLVKRTGEKVFLECVQDMDHENMFWYRQDPGLGLRLIYFSYDVKMKEKGDIPEGYSVSREKKERFSLILESASTNQTSMYLCACSSLGESGEQYFGPGTRLTVT.

Concerning this clonotype itself: At one end, the junction sequence differs from germline, possibly due to a read error. This chain connects TRBV5-1 to TRBJ1-5; D is unclear. From germline, CDR1 is SGHRS and CDR2 YFSETQ. The CDR3 length is 14 residues. The DNA for the CDR3 is TGCGCCAGCAGCTTGGCCAAATCGGGGAAGCCCCGGCATTTT. Amino acid sequence: CASSLAKSGKPRHF.

This clonotype was seen a few times. This chain uses TRBV20-1 with TRBJ2-5; 9 bases line up with TRBD1. CDR3 length: 13 amino acids. Germline-derived CDR1 and CDR2 are DFQATT and SNEGSKA (reference sequence). V lost 6 bases and J lost 7; bases outside the gene matches: 9. As DNA, the CDR3 is TGCAGTGCCAGGACAGGGGTTGATAGGACCCAGTACTTC. Translated, it gives CSARTGVDRTQYF.

This rearrangement joins TRBV4-1 to TRBJ2-2, with D maybe TRBD1 (6 bases). V was shortened by 2 bases and J by 2 bases, with 12 bases between the two germline ends. Germline CDR1 reads MGHRA; CDR2 reads YSYEKL. This CDR3 region has 16 residues. The CDR3: CASSQPGTLNTGELFF. The CDR3, as DNA: TGCGCCAGCAGCCAACCAGGGACACTTAACACCGGGGAGCTGTTTTTT.

This sequence joins TRBV4-1 and TRBJ2-1, with D perhaps matching TRBD2 (5 bases). Germline CDR1 reads MGHRA; CDR2 reads YSYEKL. The CDR3 contains 15 residues. The V end lost 4 bases, the J end lost 7 bases, and 17 bases lay between the germline ends. CDR3 amino acids: CASSRNRLTENEQFF. In nucleotides, the CDR3 is TGCGCCAGCAGCCGGAACAGACTAACTGAGAATGAGCAGTTCTTC.

Comments on this clonotype: At one boundary the junction diverges from the germline segment, which might be a read error. The chain employs TRBV7-3 and TRBJ2-1; 7 bases match TRBD2. Germline V gene sequence: CDR1 SGHTA, CDR2 FQGTGA. The CDR3 runs 14 residues. The CDR3 protein is CASSVGTTYNEQVF. The CDR3 bases are TGTGCCAGCAGCGTCGGGACTACCTACAATGAGCAGGTCTTC. The whole variable domain, remainder taken from reference TRBV7-3 and TRBJ2-1, is GAGVSQTPSNKVTEKGKYVELRCDPISGHTALYWYRQSLGQGPEFLIYFQGTGAADDSGLPNDRFFAVRPEGSVSTLKIQRTERGDSAVYLCASSVGTTYNEQVFGPGTRLTVL.

The chain recombines TRBV18 with TRBJ2-7; D gene uncertain. Germline lookup yields CDR1 KGHSH and CDR2 LQKENI. The CDR3 runs 13 residues. The V end lost 6 bases, the J end lost 12 bases, and 21 bases lay between the germline ends. The CDR3 region is CASSFKEHSDWYF. CDR3 DNA: TGTGCCAGCTCGTTCAAGGAACACAGTGACTGGTACTTC.

V is TRBV12-3 or TRBV12-4 and J is TRBJ1-3, with TRBD1 matching 11 bases. The CDR3 sequence is 16 residues long. V dropped 7 bases and J dropped 0; count of bases not matched to a gene: 5. The CDR3, as DNA: TGTGCCAGCACCTGGACAGGGGGCTTCTCTGGAAACACCATATATTTT. Protein sequence: CASTWTGGFSGNTIYF.

Remarks on this clonotype: A read error may explain this, as a much larger clone is one base away. The chain combines TRBV10-3 with TRBJ1-5; D ambiguous. Germline assignment: CDR1 ENHRY and CDR2 SYGVKD. This CDR3 comprises 14 residues. The CDR3 nucleotides read TGTGCCGTCAGTGAGTCGGCAGCCAGTGAACCCCAGCATTTT. The encoded protein is CAVSESAASEPQHF.